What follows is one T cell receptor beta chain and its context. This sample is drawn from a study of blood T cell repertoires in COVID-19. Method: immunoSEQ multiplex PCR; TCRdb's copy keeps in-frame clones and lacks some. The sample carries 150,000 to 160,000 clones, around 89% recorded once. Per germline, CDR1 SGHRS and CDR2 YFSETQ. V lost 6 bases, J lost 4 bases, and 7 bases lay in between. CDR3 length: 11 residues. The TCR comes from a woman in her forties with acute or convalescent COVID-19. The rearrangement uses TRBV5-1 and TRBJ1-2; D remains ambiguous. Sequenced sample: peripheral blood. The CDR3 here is CASTAGYGYTF. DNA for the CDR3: TGCGCCAGCACGGCAGGCTATGGCTACACCTTC.